The entry below gives a single T cell receptor beta chain sequence along with its context. Assay used: immunoSEQ multiplex PCR; TCRdb lists only in-frame clones, some missing. The sample lists approximately 220,000 clones, about 92% occurring once. This sample is drawn from a study of T cell responses to AZD1222 COVID-19 vaccine. J was trimmed by 5 bases and V by 6 bases; bases with no gene match: 9. This CDR3 is built from 14 residues. CDR1 is MGHRA and CDR2 is YSYEKL in the germline V gene. The source was peripheral blood, collected on day 0 of MenACWY control vaccination. The rearrangement joins TRBV4-1 to TRBJ1-2, with 7 bases matching TRBD1. This TCR derives from an adult in good health. CDR3 region: CASRRDIRGYGYTF. Here the CDR3 DNA reads TGCGCCAGCAGAAGGGACATCAGGGGGTATGGCTACACCTTC.